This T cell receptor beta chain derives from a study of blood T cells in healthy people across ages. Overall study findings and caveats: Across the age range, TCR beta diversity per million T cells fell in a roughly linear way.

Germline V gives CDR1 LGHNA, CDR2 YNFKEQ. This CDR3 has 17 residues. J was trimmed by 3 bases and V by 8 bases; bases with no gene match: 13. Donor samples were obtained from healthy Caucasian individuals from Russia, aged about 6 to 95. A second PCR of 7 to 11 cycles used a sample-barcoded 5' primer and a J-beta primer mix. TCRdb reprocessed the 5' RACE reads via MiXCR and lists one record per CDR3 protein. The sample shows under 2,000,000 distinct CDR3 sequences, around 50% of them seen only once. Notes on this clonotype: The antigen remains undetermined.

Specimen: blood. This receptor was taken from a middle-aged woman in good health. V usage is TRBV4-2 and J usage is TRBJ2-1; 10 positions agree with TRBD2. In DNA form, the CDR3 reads TGTGCCAGCGAGGGGAGGCTAGCGGGGGCACACTACAATGAGCAGTTCTTC. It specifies CASEGRLAGAHYNEQFF.